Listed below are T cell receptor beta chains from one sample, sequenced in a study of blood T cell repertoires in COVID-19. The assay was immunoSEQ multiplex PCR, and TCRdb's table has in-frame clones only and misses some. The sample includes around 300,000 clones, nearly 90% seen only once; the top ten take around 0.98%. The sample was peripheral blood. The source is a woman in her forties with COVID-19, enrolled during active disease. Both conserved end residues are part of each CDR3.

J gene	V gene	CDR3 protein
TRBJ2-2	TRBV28	CASGPQRGQGKGGELFF
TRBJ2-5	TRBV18	CASSPTGEAQETQYF
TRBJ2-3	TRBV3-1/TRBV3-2	CASSGTSGSPDTQYF
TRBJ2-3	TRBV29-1	CSVEGGVGTDTQYF
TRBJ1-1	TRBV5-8	CASSPAGGLPFEAFF
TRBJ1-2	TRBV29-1	CSVVRSGTDGYTF
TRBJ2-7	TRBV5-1	CASSSGLAGGPQNNEQYF
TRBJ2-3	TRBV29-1	CSVGGQGYADTQYF
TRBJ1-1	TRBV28	CASSQPNAYTTEAFF
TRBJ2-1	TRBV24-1	CATLADDSYNEQFF
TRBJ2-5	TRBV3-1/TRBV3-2	CASSRLAGKETQYF
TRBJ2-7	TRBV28	CASSLLTNSYEQYF
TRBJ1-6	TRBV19	CASSITGEASPLHF
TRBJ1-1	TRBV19	CASTRWGDTEAFF
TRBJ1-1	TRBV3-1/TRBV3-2	CASSQEGAEESTEAFF
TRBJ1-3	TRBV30	CAWSVLSNTIYF
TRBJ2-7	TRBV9	CASSPGVGYEQYF
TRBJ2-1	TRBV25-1	CASSEMDRDNEQFF
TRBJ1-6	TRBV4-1	CASSFGTNSPLHF
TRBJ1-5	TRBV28	CASGYRGQPQHF
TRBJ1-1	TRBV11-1	CASSLLAGGERKTFF
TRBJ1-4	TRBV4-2	CASSQADRGEKLFF
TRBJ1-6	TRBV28	CASSFLDRRNSPLHF
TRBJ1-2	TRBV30	CAWSAGGGYTF
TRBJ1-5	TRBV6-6	CASRDRVNQPQHF
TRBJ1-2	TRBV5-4	CASSHNRVSGGYTF
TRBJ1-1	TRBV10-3	CATRVGVEAFF
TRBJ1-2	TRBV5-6	CASSPRTGFNYGYTF
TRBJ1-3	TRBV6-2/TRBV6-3	CASSYDMYGNTIYF
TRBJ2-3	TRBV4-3	CASSPLTSADTQYF
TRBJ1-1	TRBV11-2	CASSSTTGKAFF
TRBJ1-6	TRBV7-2	CASSLMGPSPLHF
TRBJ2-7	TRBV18	CASSPQTSSYEQYF
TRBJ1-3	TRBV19	CASRGQSSGNTIYF
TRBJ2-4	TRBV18	CASSPTSGRTKNIQYF
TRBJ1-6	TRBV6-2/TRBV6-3	CASSPGVALHF
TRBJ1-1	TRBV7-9	CASSLEGDGYTEAFF
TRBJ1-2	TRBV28	CASSFRGTYGYTF
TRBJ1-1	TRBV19	CATSGGENTEAFF
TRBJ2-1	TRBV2	CASSGRGTSGSKYNEQFF
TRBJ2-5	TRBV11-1	CASSLARGRETQYF
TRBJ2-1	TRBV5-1	CASSPDSFTYNEQFF
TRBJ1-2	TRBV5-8	CASSFGAGTGRATYGYTF
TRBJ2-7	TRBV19	CASSINRGRYEQYF
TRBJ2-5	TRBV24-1	CATSDLEHETQYF
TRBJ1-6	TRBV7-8	CASSSSPGTAYNSPLHF
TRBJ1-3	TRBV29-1	CSVGDNSGNTIYF
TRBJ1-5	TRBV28	CASLAQVNSNQPQHF
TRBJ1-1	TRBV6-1	CASSRMAGNTEAFF
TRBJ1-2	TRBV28	CASSPQTGGAYYGYTF
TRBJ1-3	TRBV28	CASSTGAGAGNTIYF